This T cell receptor (beta chain) was sequenced in a study of T cells in Graves' hyperthyroidism and ophthalmopathy. Authors of the study amplified TCR beta CDR3 regions from RNA transcripts. Researchers ran a first-round RT-PCR on the TCR CDR3 using the HTBI primer set. One entry per CDR3 protein, called by TCRdb with MiXCR from the multiplex PCR reads. This sample has some 370,000 distinct CDR3 sequences, with 11% to 15% found just once. Patients with ophthalmopathy all had a Clinical Activity Score of at least 3, a NOSPECS grade of at least 4 and duration under 3 months. Patients showing uncontrolled infection, other autoimmune disease, pregnancy or lactation were ineligible. Every diagnosis used clinical symptoms, serum thyroxine and TRAb, thyroid ultrasound and orbital computed tomography. Cells are PBMCs isolated from more than 8.5 ml of fresh blood. This clonotype occurred once. The material sequenced was blood. This sequence was found in a man aged 45-65 years with Graves' ophthalmopathy.

CDR3 sequence reads: CASSASGRENEQFF. DNA for the CDR3: TGTGCCAGCAGCGCTAGCGGGAGGGAGAATGAGCAGTTCTTC. The V gene is TRBV7-9, the J gene TRBJ2-1, with TRBD2 matching 12 bases. Trimming took 5 bases from V and 7 from J; bases not matched to a gene: 3. Looked up from germline, CDR1 is SEHNR and CDR2 is FQNEAQ (reference sequence). The length of the CDR3 is 14 residues.